The clone carrying this T cell receptor (beta chain) was seen many times. Its antigen remains unidentified. The data were taken from a study of CD8 T cells in ankylosing spondylitis. V dropped 4 bases and J dropped 1 base, with 14 bases sitting between them. The CDR3 has 16 residues. Germline CDR1 and CDR2: SGHKS and YYEKEE (reference sequence). From the 5' RACE reads, TCRdb called clonotypes with MiXCR, one entry per CDR3 protein. Of around 130,000 distinct CDR3 sequences listed, roughly 6.6% were seen once; the top ten hold more than 9%. Whole-study results and caveats: Disease-linked clones displayed a CD8+ phenotype and appeared relatively rarely in peripheral blood.

The source material was blood, either unsorted or a sorted T cell fraction (not recorded which). The sequence was obtained from a male donor with ankylosing spondylitis or in good health (not recorded which). J is TRBJ2-2 and V is TRBV5-5; no definite D call. The CDR3 region is CASSPGKGKNTGELFF. DNA for the CDR3: TGTGCCAGCAGCCCCGGAAAGGGAAAGAACACCGGGGAGCTGTTTTTT.